Sequencing of this T cell receptor beta chain was carried out in a study of spatial heterogeneity in lung cancer. Study-level information: Taken at a median of approximately 2 years after resection, follow-up PBMC samples underwent sequencing when available.

Via MiXCR, TCRdb re-called the 5' RACE reads, giving one row per CDR3 protein. The repertoire holds about 70,000 distinct CDR3 sequences, with 8% to 9% as singletons. Time point of the sample: blood at routine non-recurrence follow-up after resection. Material for sequencing was whole RNA from tumor, nontumor lung or frozen PBMC, left unsorted. This clonotype was recorded at least ten times. CDR3 length: 11 amino acids. Trimming cost V 8 bases and J 7 bases, with 9 bases left between them. Germline CDR1 reads LNHDA; CDR2 reads SQIVND (reference sequence). This clonotype was sampled from a female donor with early-stage non-small cell lung cancer. The rearrangement uses TRBV19 and TRBJ2-1, with D possibly being TRBD1 or TRBD2 (5 bases each). The sequencing here drew on PBMCs, taken at follow-up. The CDR3 loop reads CASGWGNEQFF. The CDR3 DNA is TGTGCCAGTGGGTGGGGGAATGAGCAGTTCTTC. Full variable domain (remainder filled in from reference TRBV19 and TRBJ2-1): DGGITQSPKYLFRKEGQNVTLSCEQNLNHDAMYWYRQDPGQGLRLIYYSQIVNDFQKGDIAEGYSVSREKKESFPLTVTSAQKNPTAFYLCASGWGNEQFFGPGTRLTVL.